This TCR beta chain was sequenced during a study of blood T cell repertoires in COVID-19. Study context: PBMCs, B-cell-depleted T cells, or T cells were the source of the cDNA or gDNA that made up the material.

Study processing details: By means of reference gene primer amplification, nucleated cell counts were estimated. Assay used: immunoSEQ multiplex PCR; TCRdb lists only in-frame clones, some missing. V and J calls and clone size are those listed in that table; D and trimming were worked out from the DNA. The sample lists approximately 190,000 clones, 84% occurring once. The CDR3 is 13 residues long. Unmatched junction bases numbered 1, after V lost 7 bases and J lost 0 bases. CDR1 is LGHDT and CDR2 is YNNKEL in the germline V gene (reference sequence). The sequenced sample was peripheral blood. The sequence derives from a human donor in a cohort sampled during active COVID-19. V is TRBV3-1 (or the pseudogene TRBV3-2) and J is TRBJ2-3, with TRBD2 matching over 7 bases. CDR3 DNA: TGTGCCAGCACTAGCGGTAGCACAGATACGCAGTATTTT. Protein product: CASTSGSTDTQYF.